These 2 T cell receptor beta chains originate from one sample sequenced in a study of blood T cell repertoires in COVID-19. Data came from immunoSEQ multiplex PCR; TCRdb stores just in-frame clones and leaves some out. The data contain fewer than 250,000 clones, approximately 80% of them seen just once; the ten biggest clones take up 1.9%. Sequenced material: peripheral blood. These receptors came from an elderly woman with acute or convalescent COVID-19.

The rearrangement links TRBV27 to TRBJ2-1, with 8 positions matching TRBD2. There are 15 residues in the CDR3. Germline CDR1 is MNHEY and CDR2 is SMNVEV (reference sequence). Losses at the gene ends were 2 bases for V and 2 bases for J; bases not matched to a gene: 2. The CDR3 sequence is CASSLTGGAYNEQFF. The DNA for the CDR3 is TGTGCCAGCAGTTTAACGGGAGGGGCCTACAATGAGCAGTTCTTC.

The chain employs TRBV7-2 and TRBJ2-4, with D perhaps matching TRBD2 (6 bases). Germline V lookup: CDR1 SGHTA, CDR2 FQGNSA. The germline V and J ends were trimmed by 6 bases and 9 bases, with 21 bases remaining between them. The CDR3 totals 15 residues. The DNA for the CDR3 is TGTGCCAGCAGGTCCCCCGGGTCCCCGCGGGGCATTCAGTACTTC. Translated: CASRSPGSPRGIQYF.